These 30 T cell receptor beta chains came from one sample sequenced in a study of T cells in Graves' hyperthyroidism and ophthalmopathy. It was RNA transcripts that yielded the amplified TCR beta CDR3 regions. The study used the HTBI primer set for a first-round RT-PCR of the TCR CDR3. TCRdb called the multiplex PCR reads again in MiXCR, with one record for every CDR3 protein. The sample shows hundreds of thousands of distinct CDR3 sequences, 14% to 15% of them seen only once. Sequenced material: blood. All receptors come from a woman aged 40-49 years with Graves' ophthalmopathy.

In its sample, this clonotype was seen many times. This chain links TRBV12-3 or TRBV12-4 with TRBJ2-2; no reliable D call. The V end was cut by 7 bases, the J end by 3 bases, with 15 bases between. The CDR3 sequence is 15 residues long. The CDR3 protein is CASTPDRSYTGELFF. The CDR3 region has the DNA TGTGCCAGCACCCCAGACCGGTCCTACACCGGGGAGCTGTTTTTT.

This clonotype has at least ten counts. CDR3 DNA sequence: TGTGCCAGCAGTATGTTCCTATCCTACGAGCAGTACTTC. The encoded protein is CASSMFLSYEQYF. The V and J genes are TRBV12-3 or TRBV12-4 and TRBJ2-7; D uncertain. The V gene lost 5 bases and the J gene lost 1 base, with 9 bases spanning the gap. The CDR3 spans 13 residues.

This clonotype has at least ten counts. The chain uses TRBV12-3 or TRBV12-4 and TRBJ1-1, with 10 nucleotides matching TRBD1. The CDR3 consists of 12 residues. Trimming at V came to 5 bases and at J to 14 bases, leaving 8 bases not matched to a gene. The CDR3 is CASSPTGTGVFF. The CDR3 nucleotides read TGTGCCAGCAGTCCTACCGGGACAGGGGTCTTCTTT.

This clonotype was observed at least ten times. CDR3 DNA sequence: TGTGCCAGCAGCTCGCTGGGCAGTTTGAGGGAGCAGTACTTC. Amino acids: CASSSLGSLREQYF. The chain uses TRBV6-1 and TRBJ2-7, with D unresolved. The CDR3 is 14 amino acids. Trimming shortened V by 6 bases and J by 7 bases, and 19 bases separated the two germline ends. The germline gives CDR1 MNHNS, CDR2 SASEGT.

The CDR3 is CASKRSDRAFGYTF. CDR3 DNA: TGTGCCAGCAAAAGATCCGACAGGGCCTTTGGCTACACCTTC. The chain carries TRBV27 and TRBJ1-2; 7 bases are shared with TRBD1. The CDR3 spans 14 residues. Per germline, CDR1 MNHEY and CDR2 SMNVEV (reference sequence). V dropped 7 bases and J dropped 7; count of bases not matched to a gene: 12.

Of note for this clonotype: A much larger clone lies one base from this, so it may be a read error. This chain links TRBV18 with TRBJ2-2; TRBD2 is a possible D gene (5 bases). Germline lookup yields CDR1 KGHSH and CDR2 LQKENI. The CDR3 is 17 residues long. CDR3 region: CASSLERSAIITGEPFF. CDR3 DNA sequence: TGTGCCAGCTCACTCGAAAGATCGGCTATCATCACCGGGGAGCCGTTTTTT.

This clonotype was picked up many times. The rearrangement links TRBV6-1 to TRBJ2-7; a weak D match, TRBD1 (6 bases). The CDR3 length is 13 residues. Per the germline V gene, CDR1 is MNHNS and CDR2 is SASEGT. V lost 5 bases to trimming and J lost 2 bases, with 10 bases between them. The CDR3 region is CASSRQATYEQYF. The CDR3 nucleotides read TGTGCCAGCAGTCGACAGGCCACCTACGAGCAGTACTTC.

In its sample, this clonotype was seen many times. The CDR3 coding sequence is TGTGCCAGCAGTTACTCGCCCACTGAAGCTTTCTTT. Residues: CASSYSPTEAFF. The chain is built from TRBV6-5 and TRBJ1-1; no firm D call. The CDR3 extends over 12 amino acids. The germline V and J ends were trimmed by 0 bases and 4 bases, with 3 bases remaining between them. The germline gives CDR1 MNHEY, CDR2 SVGAGI.

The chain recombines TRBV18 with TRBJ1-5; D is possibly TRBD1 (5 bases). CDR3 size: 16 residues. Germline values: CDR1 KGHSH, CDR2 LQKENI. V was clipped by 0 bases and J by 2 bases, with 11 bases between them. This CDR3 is CASSPPSGGGNQPQHF. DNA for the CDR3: TGTGCCAGCTCACCACCGAGTGGGGGTGGCAATCAGCCCCAGCATTTT.

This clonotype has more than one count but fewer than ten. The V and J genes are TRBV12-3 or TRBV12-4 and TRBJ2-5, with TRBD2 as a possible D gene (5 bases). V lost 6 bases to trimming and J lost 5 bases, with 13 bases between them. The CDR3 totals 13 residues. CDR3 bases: TGTGCCAGCAGGCCGAGGGCCGGGGAGACCCAGTACTTC. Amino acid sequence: CASRPRAGETQYF.

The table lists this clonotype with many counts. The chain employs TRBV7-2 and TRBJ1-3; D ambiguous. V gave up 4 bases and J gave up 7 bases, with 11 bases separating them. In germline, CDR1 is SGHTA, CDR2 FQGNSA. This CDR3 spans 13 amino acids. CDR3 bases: TGTGCCAGCAGCTCAGTGCCCGTGAACACCATATATTTT. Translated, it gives CASSSVPVNTIYF.

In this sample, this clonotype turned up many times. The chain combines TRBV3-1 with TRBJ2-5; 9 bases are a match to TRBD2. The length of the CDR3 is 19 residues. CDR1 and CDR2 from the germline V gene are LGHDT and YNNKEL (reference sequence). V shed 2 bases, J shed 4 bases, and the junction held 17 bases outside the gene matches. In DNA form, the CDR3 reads TGTGCCAGCAGCCAACCCCCCCGTTCGTCGGCGGGAGGGTCAGAGACCCAGTACTTC. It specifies CASSQPPRSSAGGSETQYF.

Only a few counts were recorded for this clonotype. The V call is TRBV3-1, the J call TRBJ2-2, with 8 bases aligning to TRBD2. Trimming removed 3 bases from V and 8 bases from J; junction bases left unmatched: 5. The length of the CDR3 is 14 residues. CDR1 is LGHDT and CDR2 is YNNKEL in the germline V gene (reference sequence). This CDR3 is CASSQTGGKGELFF. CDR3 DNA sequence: TGTGCCAGCAGCCAGACGGGAGGGAAGGGGGAGCTGTTTTTT.

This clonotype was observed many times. The CDR3 reads CASGDDPTGRNTEAFF. The CDR3 nucleotides are TGTGCTAGTGGCGATGACCCGACAGGGAGGAACACTGAAGCTTTCTTT. The chain uses TRBV12-5 and TRBJ1-1; 7 bases map to TRBD1. V was clipped by 6 bases and J by 1 base; unmatched bases: 11. Germline assignment: CDR1 LGHNT and CDR2 FRNRAP. This CDR3 spans 16 amino acids.

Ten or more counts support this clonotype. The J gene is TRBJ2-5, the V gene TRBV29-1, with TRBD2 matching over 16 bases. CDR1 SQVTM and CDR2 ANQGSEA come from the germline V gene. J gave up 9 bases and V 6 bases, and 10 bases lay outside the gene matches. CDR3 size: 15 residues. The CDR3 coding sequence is TGCAGCGTGGGACTAGCGGGAGGGCCCGGCACGTCCCAGTACTTC. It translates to CSVGLAGGPGTSQYF.

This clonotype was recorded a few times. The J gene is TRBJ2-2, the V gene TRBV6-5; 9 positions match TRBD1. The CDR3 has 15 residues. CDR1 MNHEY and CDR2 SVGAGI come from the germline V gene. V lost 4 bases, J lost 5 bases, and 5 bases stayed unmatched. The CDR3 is CASSSTGGGTGELFF. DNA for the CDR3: TGTGCCAGCAGTTCGACAGGGGGAGGAACCGGGGAGCTGTTTTTT.

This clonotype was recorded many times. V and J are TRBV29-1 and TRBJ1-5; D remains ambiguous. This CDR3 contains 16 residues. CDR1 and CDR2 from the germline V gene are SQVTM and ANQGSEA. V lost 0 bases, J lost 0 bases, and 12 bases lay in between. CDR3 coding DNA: TGCAGCGTTGAAGATCCCGACCAGGATAGCAATCAGCCCCAGCATTTT. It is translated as CSVEDPDQDSNQPQHF.

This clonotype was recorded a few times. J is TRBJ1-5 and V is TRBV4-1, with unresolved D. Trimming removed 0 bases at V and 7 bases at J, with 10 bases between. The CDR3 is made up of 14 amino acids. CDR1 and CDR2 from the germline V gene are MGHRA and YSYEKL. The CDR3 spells CASSQEPAGQPQHF. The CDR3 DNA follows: TGCGCCAGCAGCCAAGAACCGGCCGGACAGCCCCAGCATTTT.

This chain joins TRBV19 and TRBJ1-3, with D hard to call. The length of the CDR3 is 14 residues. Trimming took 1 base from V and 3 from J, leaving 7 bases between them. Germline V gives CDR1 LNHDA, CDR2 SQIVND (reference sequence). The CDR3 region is CASSIGERGNTIYF. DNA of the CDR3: TGTGCCAGTAGTATAGGAGAGCGTGGAAACACCATATATTTT.

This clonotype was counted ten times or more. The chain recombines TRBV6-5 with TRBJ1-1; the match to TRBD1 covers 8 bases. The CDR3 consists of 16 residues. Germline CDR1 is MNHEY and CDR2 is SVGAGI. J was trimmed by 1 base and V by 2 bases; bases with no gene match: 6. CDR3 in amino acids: CASSYDGQGKNTEAFF. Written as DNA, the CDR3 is TGTGCCAGCAGTTACGATGGACAGGGAAAGAACACTGAAGCTTTCTTT.

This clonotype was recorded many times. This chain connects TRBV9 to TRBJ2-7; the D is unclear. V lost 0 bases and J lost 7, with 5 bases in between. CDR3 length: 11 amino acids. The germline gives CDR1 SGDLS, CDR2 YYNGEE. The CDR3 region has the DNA TGTGCCAGCAGCGTAGGAGAGGAGCAGTACTTC. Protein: CASSVGEEQYF. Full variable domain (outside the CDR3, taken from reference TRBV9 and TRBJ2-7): DSGVTQTPKHLITATGQRVTLRCSPRSGDLSVYWYQQSLDQGLQFLIQYYNGEERAKGNILERFSAQQFPDLHSELNLSSLELGDSALYFCASSVGEEQYFGPGTRLTVT.

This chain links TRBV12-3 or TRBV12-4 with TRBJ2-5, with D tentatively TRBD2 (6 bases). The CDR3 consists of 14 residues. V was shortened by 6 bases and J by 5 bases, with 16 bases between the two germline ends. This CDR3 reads CASRHSGWGETQYF. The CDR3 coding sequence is TGTGCCAGCAGACATAGCGGTTGGGGGGAGACCCAGTACTTC.

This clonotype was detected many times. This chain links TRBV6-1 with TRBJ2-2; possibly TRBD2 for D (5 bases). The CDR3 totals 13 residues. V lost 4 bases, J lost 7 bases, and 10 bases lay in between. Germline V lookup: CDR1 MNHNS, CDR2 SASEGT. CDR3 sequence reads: CASSVLAGGELFF. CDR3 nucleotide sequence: TGTGCCAGCAGTGTGCTAGCCGGCGGGGAGCTGTTTTTT.

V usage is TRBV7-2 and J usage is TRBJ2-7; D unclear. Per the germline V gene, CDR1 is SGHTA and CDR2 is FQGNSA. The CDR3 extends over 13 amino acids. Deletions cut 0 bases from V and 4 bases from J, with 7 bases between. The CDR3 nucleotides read TGTGCCAGCAGCTTAGCGGACCCATACGAGCAGTACTTC. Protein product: CASSLADPYEQYF. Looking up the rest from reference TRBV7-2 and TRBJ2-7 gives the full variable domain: GAGVSQSPSNKVTEKGKDVELRCDPISGHTALYWYRQSLGQGLEFLIYFQGNSAPDKSGLPSDRFSAERTGGSVSTLTIQRTQQEDSAVYLCASSLADPYEQYFGPGTRLTVT.

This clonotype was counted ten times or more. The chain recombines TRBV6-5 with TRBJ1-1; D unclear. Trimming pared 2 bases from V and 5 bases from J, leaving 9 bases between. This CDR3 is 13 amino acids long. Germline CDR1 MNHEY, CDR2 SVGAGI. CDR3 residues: CASSYAGRTEAFF. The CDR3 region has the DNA TGTGCCAGCAGTTACGCCGGACGAACTGAAGCTTTCTTT.

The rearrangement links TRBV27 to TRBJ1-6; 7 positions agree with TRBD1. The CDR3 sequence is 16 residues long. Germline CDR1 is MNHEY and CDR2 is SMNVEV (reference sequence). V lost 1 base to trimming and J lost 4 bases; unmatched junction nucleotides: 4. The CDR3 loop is CASSLLPGQYNSPLHF. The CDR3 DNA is TGTGCCAGCAGTTTATTACCGGGACAGTATAATTCACCCCTCCACTTT.

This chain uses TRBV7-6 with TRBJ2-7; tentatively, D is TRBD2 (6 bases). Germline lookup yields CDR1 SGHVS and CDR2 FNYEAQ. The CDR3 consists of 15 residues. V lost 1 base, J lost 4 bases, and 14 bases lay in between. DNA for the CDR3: TGTGCCAGCAGCTTAGGGGGAGGACGGAAATACGAGCAGTACTTC. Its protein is CASSLGGGRKYEQYF. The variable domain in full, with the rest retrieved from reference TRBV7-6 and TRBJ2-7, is GAGVSQSPRYKVTKRGQDVALRCDPISGHVSLYWYRQALGQGPEFLTYFNYEAQQDKSGLPNDRFSAERPEGSISTLTIQRTEQRDSAMYRCASSLGGGRKYEQYFGPGTRLTVT.

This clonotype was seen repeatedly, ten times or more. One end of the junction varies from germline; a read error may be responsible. CDR3 loop: CATRGSNGVWDF. Written as DNA, the CDR3 is TGTGCCACCAGGGGCTCTAACGGGGTTTGGGACTTC. The chain is built from TRBV24-1 and TRBJ2-7; possible D gene TRBD2, 5 bases. Germline values: CDR1 KGHDR, CDR2 SFDVKD. The length of the CDR3 is 12 residues.

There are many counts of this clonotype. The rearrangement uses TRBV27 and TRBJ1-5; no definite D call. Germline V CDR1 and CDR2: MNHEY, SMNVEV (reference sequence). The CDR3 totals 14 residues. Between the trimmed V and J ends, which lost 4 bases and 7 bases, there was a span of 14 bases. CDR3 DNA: TGTGCCAGCAGTTCCGCCTCCGCCCAACAGCCCCAGCATTTT. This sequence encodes CASSSASAQQPQHF.

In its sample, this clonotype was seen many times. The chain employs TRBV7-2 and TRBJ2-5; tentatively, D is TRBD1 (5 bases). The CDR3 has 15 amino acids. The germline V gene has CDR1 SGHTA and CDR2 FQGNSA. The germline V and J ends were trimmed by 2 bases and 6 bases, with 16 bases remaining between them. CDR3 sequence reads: CASSLWGAAQQTQYF. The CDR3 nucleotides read TGTGCCAGCAGCTTATGGGGCGCAGCCCAGCAGACCCAGTACTTC.